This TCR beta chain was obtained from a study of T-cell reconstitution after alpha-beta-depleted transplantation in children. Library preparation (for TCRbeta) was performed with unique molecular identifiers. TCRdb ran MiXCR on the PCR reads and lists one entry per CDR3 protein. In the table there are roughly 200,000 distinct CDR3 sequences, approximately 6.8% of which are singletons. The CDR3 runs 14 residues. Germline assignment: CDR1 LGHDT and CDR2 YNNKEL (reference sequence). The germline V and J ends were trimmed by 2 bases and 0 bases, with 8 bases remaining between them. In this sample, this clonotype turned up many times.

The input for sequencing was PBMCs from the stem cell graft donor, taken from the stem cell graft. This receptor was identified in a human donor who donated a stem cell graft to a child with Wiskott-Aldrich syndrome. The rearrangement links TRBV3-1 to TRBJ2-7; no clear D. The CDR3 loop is CASSQFGTSYEQYF. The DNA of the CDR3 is TGTGCCAGCAGCCAATTTGGCACCTCCTACGAGCAGTACTTC.